The entry below describes one T cell receptor (beta chain). There is no known antigen for this receptor. It has no much larger one-base neighbor in the sample; base qualities were not kept. These data belong to a study of cytomegalovirus exposure and HLA in healthy donors (dated by TCRdb to 2016 to 2017). Regarding the research as a whole: In an earlier analysis of around 540 of the donors, less than 350 Gb of sequence data and 100 million or so unique TCR beta sequences from about 190 million T cells were reported. An earlier analysis of some 500 of the donors used high-throughput TCR beta sequencing to judge whether each TCR beta V gene segment behaved as functional or pseudogenic. Among the roughly 390 genotyped donors, about 85% belonged to the genetic ancestry cluster associated with self-reported Caucasian donors. Both class I and class II loci were covered by HLA typing, at four-digit resolution. Rather than drawing on any new phenotypic data, the later analysis identified candidate immune exposures from TCR beta sequences and the way those sequences occurred across donors. All discovery cohort repertoires had been generated using a single sequencing platform. Along with the approximately 700-subject first cohort, a separate validation cohort of around 110 different subjects was used. A later analysis re-analyzed previously published TCR beta repertoires from about 730 donors and added high-resolution HLA genotyping to study TCR occurrence patterns. The study profiled the T cell repertoires of 666 subjects by immunosequencing and related them to cytomegalovirus serostatus. To predict cytomegalovirus infection status, the study combined high-throughput TCR immunosequencing, statistical association of individual TCRs with disease status, and machine learning. Donor age, sex, ethnicity and CMV serostatus were compiled together with the repertoire data. Typing coverage differed by locus: A, B, C, DRB1 and DQB1 were typed in about 620-630 donors, DQA1 in 500 to 550, DPA1 in roughly 590, and DPB1 in just under 480. An early release that covered 640 HLA-typed donors contained approximately 300 gigabases of sequencing data and 80 million or so unique TCR sequences. A later genetic analysis used genome-wide SNP genotypes for about 60% of the roughly 700 donors, treating that subset as a discovery cohort. Among roughly 400 genotyped donors of the cohort, an average of roughly 230,000 unique TCR beta nucleotide sequences was sequenced per donor, of which approximately 18% were non-productive. The study aimed to test whether cataloging public T cell receptors could reveal signatures of past pathogen exposure. About five DR-DQ haplotypes were handled as single units for association and clustering because linkage in the cohort was strong.

Receptor libraries were prepared by the immunoSEQ multiplex PCR assay. A mixture of 60 forward primers for TCR Vbeta segments and 13 reverse primers for TCR Jbeta segments was used in the multiplex PCR. A multiplex PCR assay on genomic DNA amplified the CDR3 region of rearranged TCR beta genes. On the Illumina HiSeq System, the amplified TCR beta libraries were sequenced as 87-base-pair reads. Processing in the source paper ran as follows. In a later analysis, approximately 74 million unique TCR beta chains were counted across the approximately 640 repertoires, and around 10 million of these chains were shared by at least two donors. Raw reads were error-corrected and collapsed into unique sequences with a nearest-neighbor algorithm that merged closely related sequences to remove PCR and sequencing errors. CDR3 sequences were aligned to IMGT reference sequences to assign V, D and J gene segments. For a sequence to be retained, a match of at least six nucleotides was required to both a V gene segment and a J gene segment. Rearrangements were classified as productive when the CDR3 lacked stop codons and remained in frame with V and J, and all other rearrangements were classified as non-productive. Following IMGT convention, CDR3 was defined as the stretch from the second conserved V-encoded cysteine to the conserved J-encoded phenylalanine. The earlier analysis of about 640 of the donors excluded any sequence lacking an unambiguous match to a single V gene segment. An earlier analysis of just under 600 of the donors called V segments functional above 56.7% productive rearrangements and segregating when the between-donor standard deviation exceeded 5%. A statistical classification framework was built to diagnose cytomegalovirus status from the catalog of TCR beta chain sequences. V and J gene assignment, in a later analysis, came from comparing TCR nucleotide sequences with IMGT/GENE-DB human TR gene sequences. Using the TCRdist pipeline, a later analysis assigned CDR3 sequences along with most-parsimonious VDJ recombination scenarios. In a later analysis, each TCR beta chain was defined by its CDR3 amino acid sequence together with its V-gene family, and reads without a unique V-gene family were excluded. As a way to deal with suspected cross-contamination and a sequencing artifact, a later analysis dropped 450 to 600 nucleotide sequences that were highly shared and had low generation probability. In a later analysis, a clonal expansion index for each public chain was calculated from normalized within-repertoire ranks of inferred template counts. Generation probabilities in a later analysis came from a VDJ recombination model fitted to out-of-frame rearrangements, and those results were checked against IGoR. Hypergeometric tests were used in a later analysis to score TCR-TCR, TCR-HLA and TCR-CMV co-occurrence, with a repertoire-size bias correction applied to the TCR pairs. A later analysis estimated false discovery rates by permuting HLA or CMV assignments 20 times. In a later analysis, co-occurring TCRs were grouped with DBSCAN, and TCRdist sequence similarity was added when clustering was performed within HLA-allele-positive subsets. Repertoires with fewer than 30,000 or more than 120,000 public chains were left out of co-occurrence clustering, as were about five repertoires with anomalous nucleotide sharing. In its TCRdb copy, this immuneACCESS table keeps in-frame sequences only and misses some clones. Where compared with another copy, unresolved V genes explain less than half of these, and the others have no known cause. V and J calls and clone size are copied from that table; D and trimming were computed from the DNA. For this sample the table gives about 130,000 clones, of which over 75% were detected only once. The ten top clones hold approximately 1.2% of the sample.

The cohort consisted of some 670 healthy bone marrow donors. At the time of sampling, all cohort members were nominally healthy, though unrecorded immune exposures were likely present. The donor was CMV seronegative and was included in the group of several hundred seronegative cohort members. Each donor provided a peripheral blood sample, and peripheral blood mononuclear cells were used for TCR beta sequencing. Genomic DNA extraction from the blood cell samples was performed with the Qiagen DNeasy Blood Extraction Kit. General conclusions and limits of the study: While some public TCRs were present in many individuals, most TCR sequences turned up only very rarely across donors. In a later genetic analysis, a missense DCLRE1C variant was associated with V-gene and J-gene trimming of TCR beta chains, and the association was replicated in an independent cohort. In vitro tests confirmed that three of the cytomegalovirus-associated TCR beta chains recognize cytomegalovirus antigens. In a later analysis, the rate of TCR association differed among HLA loci, with DRB1 alleles having the most associated TCRs and HLA-C alleles having the fewest. Because some donors lacked HLA typing at each locus, the association tests relied only on the typed subset. The earlier analysis of fewer than 750 of the donors excluded approximately 17 rarely observed V segments, including chromosome 9 orphons, because counts were too low. A total of around 150 TCR beta chains were listed by the study as associated with cytomegalovirus. Presence/absence analyses assumed roughly uniform sequencing depth across donors, an assumption that may not hold. In a later analysis, several top co-occurrence clusters were reported to appear linked to parvovirus B19, influenza, CMV and Epstein-Barr virus. The authors suggested that the approach could potentially be extended to other disease states and immunological phenotypes. A cluster of highly shared sequence variants was judged likely to be a technical artifact of the sequencing pipeline. Only TCR beta chains were sequenced in this cohort, and the absence of alpha or paired-chain data limited detectable features. Most CMV-associated TCR beta chains appeared to be HLA-restricted in a later analysis, and the HLA associations seemed to be driven largely by CMV exposure. In an earlier analysis of 587 of the donors, most TCR beta V segments appeared in productive rearrangements about 90% or about 30% of the time, broadly matching IMGT annotations. A further reported finding was that TCR beta sequences accurately predicted the HLA-A and HLA-B alleles for most subjects in the first cohort. A later genetic analysis reported fewer N-insertions in productive TCRs among donors in an Asian-associated ancestry cluster than the roughly 700-donor mean. Some IMGT-functional V segments, including TRBV6-2 and TRBV6-3, could not be told apart with the 87-base-pair reads, so those segments were excluded. When HLA alleles, especially DR and DQ, strongly co-occurred, TCR associations were difficult to assign to individual alleles. Linkage disequilibrium might explain the correlated functional status among segregating V segments, but an unknown experimental factor could not be excluded. In both the original and validation cohorts, the classifier was reported to diagnose cytomegalovirus status with high specificity and sensitivity. A later analysis found that HLA-associated TCR beta chains were more clonally expanded and had lower generation probabilities than equally common non-associated chains. A later analysis associated around 16,000 TCR beta sequences with specific HLA alleles at a false discovery rate of 0.05. The only immune exposure information available for the cohort was CMV serostatus.

CDR1 SGHVS and CDR2 FQNEAQ are derived from the germline V gene. The CDR3 goes from the cysteine to the phenylalanine over 18 residues. Only the CDR3 region is kept as DNA, spanning 54 bases read in frame from base 1. Trimming leaves V shorter by 1 base and J shorter by 6 bases, with the junction holding 12 bases beyond the gene matches. This chain joins TRBV7-8 to TRBJ2-6, with TRBD1 identical over 7 junction bases. The receptor's source is a man aged 50 or older in good health and CMV-seronegative. The sample consisted of PBMCs. The CDR3 sequence is CASSLGPGGQVMANVLTF. The DNA sequence is TGTGCCAGCAGCTTAGGACCCGGAGGACAGGTCATGGCCAACGTCCTGACTTTC.